The 30 T cell receptor beta chains listed next were all sequenced from one sample in a study of spatial heterogeneity in lung cancer. Time point denoted: sample taken at primary tumor resection. TCRdb recomputed calls from the 5' RACE reads with MiXCR, one row per CDR3 protein. The profile shows tens of thousands of distinct CDR3 sequences, 7% of them singletons. Sequenced here: PBMCs, sampled at surgery. The receptor source for this set is a male donor with early-stage non-small cell lung cancer.

This clonotype has just a few counts. The chain carries TRBV5-4 and TRBJ2-5, with 8 bases identical to TRBD1. Unmatched junction bases numbered 7, after V lost 4 bases and J lost 5 bases. This CDR3 has 14 residues. Germline lookup yields CDR1 SGHNT and CDR2 YYREEE (reference sequence). For the CDR3, the DNA is TGTGCCAGCAGCCGGAGGACAGGGCAGGAGACCCAGTACTTC. As protein: CASSRRTGQETQYF.

The chain is built from TRBV6-5 and TRBJ2-7; 10 bases fit TRBD1. Germline V gene lookup returns CDR1 MNHEY and CDR2 SVGAGI. The CDR3 spans 13 residues. Losses at the gene ends were 5 bases for V and 6 bases for J; bases not matched to a gene: 4. The CDR3 DNA is TGTGCCAGCAGTACCCGGGACAGGGGCGAGCAGTACTTC. This gives the protein CASSTRDRGEQYF.

V gene TRBV12-5 combines with J gene TRBJ2-3; TRBD2 matches 7 bases. This CDR3 comprises 15 residues. Germline V gene lookup returns CDR1 LGHNT and CDR2 FRNRAP. Trimming cost V 5 bases and J 3 bases; bases outside gene matches: 8. CDR3 sequence (DNA): TGTGCTAGTGGTCGGGGGGAGACCCAGACAGATACGCAGTATTTT. Its translation: CASGRGETQTDTQYF.

This clonotype was detected ten times or more. This chain joins TRBV4-3 and TRBJ2-1; 7 bases align to TRBD2. V was clipped by 0 bases and J by 3 bases; unmatched bases: 2. Germline V gene sequence: CDR1 LGHNA, CDR2 YSLEER. The CDR3 totals 15 residues. The CDR3, as DNA: TGCGCCAGCAGCCAAGAAGGGACTAACTACAATGAGCAGTTCTTC. Amino acids: CASSQEGTNYNEQFF.

This clonotype occurred many times. The chain combines TRBV7-2 with TRBJ1-2; D remains unclear. Germline CDR1 is SGHTA and CDR2 is FQGNSA. The CDR3 is 15 amino acids. V was pared by 7 bases and J by 4 bases, with 19 bases between. The DNA for the CDR3 is TGTGCCAGCACCCCGGGGAGTGGGATCGGCTATGGCTACACCTTC. This translates into CASTPGSGIGYGYTF.

This clonotype appeared many times. CDR3 amino acids: CASSSQGATSSYNSPLHF. The CDR3 bases are TGTGCCAGCAGTTCACAGGGGGCGACGAGCTCCTATAATTCACCCCTCCACTTT. This rearrangement joins TRBV7-9 to TRBJ1-6, with 9 bases fitting TRBD1. Per germline, CDR1 SEHNR and CDR2 FQNEAQ (reference sequence). After removal of 6 bases from V and 0 bases from J, the junction contained 9 bases not matched to a gene. The CDR3 consists of 18 residues.

This clonotype was seen more than once but under ten times. This chain joins TRBV5-1 and TRBJ2-7, with 9 bases identical to TRBD2. This CDR3 spans 15 amino acids. The trim removed 2 bases at V and 5 bases at J, leaving 8 bases unmatched. The germline V gene has CDR1 SGHRS and CDR2 YFSETQ. CDR3 sequence (DNA): TGCGCCAGCAGCTTAGTAGCGGGAGACGTCAACGAGCAGTACTTC. This encodes CASSLVAGDVNEQYF.

This clonotype has just a few counts. This sequence joins TRBV5-1 and TRBJ1-3, with TRBD1 as a possible D gene (5 bases). V shed 5 bases and J shed 0 bases, with 6 bases lying between them. This CDR3 spans 13 amino acids. The germline CDR1 and CDR2 sequences are SGHRS and YFSETQ. For the CDR3, the DNA is TGCGCCAGCAGGGACACCTCTGGAAACACCATATATTTT. Its protein product is CASRDTSGNTIYF.

This clonotype is termed medium-sized. This chain uses TRBV20-1 with TRBJ2-1, with 9 nucleotides matching TRBD2. This CDR3 contains 16 residues. Germline V gives CDR1 DFQATT, CDR2 SNEGSKA (reference sequence). After removal of 2 bases from V and 6 bases from J, the junction contained 11 bases not matched to a gene. The CDR3: CSARSLAGVNSNEQFF. CDR3 sequence (DNA): TGCAGTGCTAGATCTTTAGCGGGGGTTAATTCCAATGAGCAGTTCTTC.

V and J are TRBV7-6 and TRBJ2-6; no firm D call. CDR1 is SGHVS and CDR2 is FNYEAQ in the germline V gene. This CDR3 region has 14 residues. V was cut by 1 base and J by 4 bases, with 5 bases left in between. The CDR3 protein is CASSLVFGANVLTF. DNA for the CDR3: TGTGCCAGCAGCTTAGTATTCGGGGCCAACGTCCTGACTTTC.

This clonotype appeared many times. This chain joins TRBV2 and TRBJ1-2, with D possibly TRBD1 on 6 matching bases. The length of the CDR3 is 15 residues. V was cut by 1 base and J by 2 bases, with 11 bases left in between. Germline CDR1 and CDR2: SNHLY and FYNNEI. The CDR3 region is CASSEVPGENYGYTF. In nucleotides, the CDR3 is TGTGCCAGCAGTGAAGTACCAGGGGAAAACTATGGCTACACCTTC.

This chain links TRBV9 with TRBJ2-2, with a tentative D call TRBD2 (6 bases). The V end was cut by 4 bases, the J end by 5 bases, with 15 bases between. The germline V gene has CDR1 SGDLS and CDR2 YYNGEE. This CDR3 contains 15 residues. CDR3 region: CASSLTGSGTGELFF. The CDR3 DNA is TGTGCCAGCAGCCTAACCGGGAGTGGGACCGGGGAGCTGTTTTTT.

The table lists this clonotype with many counts. The rearrangement joins TRBV28 to TRBJ2-5, with a weak D call TRBD1 (5 bases). This CDR3 is 13 amino acids long. V was shortened by 9 bases and J by 4 bases, with 15 bases between the two germline ends. Germline V gene sequence: CDR1 MDHEN, CDR2 SYDVKM. The CDR3 spells CASGLGVRETQYF. In nucleotides, the CDR3 is TGTGCCAGTGGCCTAGGGGTTAGAGAGACCCAGTACTTC.

This clonotype rates as medium-sized. The chain couples TRBV3-1 to TRBJ1-1; D unclear. Trimming took off 0 bases at V and 11 bases at J, with 7 bases between the two ends. CDR1 is LGHDT, CDR2 YNNKEL, per germline (reference sequence). The CDR3 runs 11 residues. DNA of the CDR3: TGTGCCAGCAGCCAAGAGGGCGCGGCTTTCTTT. Translation: CASSQEGAAFF.

Ten or more counts support this clonotype. This chain links TRBV12-3 or TRBV12-4 with TRBJ2-5; 8 nucleotides match TRBD2. CDR3 length equals 17 residues. J lost 1 base, V lost 6 bases, and 13 bases had no gene match. CDR3 sequence: CASRSGAAGGGQETQYF. The CDR3 nucleotides are TGTGCCAGCAGATCTGGGGCGGCGGGGGGAGGCCAAGAGACCCAGTACTTC.

This clonotype came up many times. The CDR3 region is CASSTAGQGFDEQYV. CDR3 nucleotide sequence: TGTGCCAGCAGTACGGCGGGACAGGGGTTCGACGAGCAGTACGTC. This chain uses TRBV2 with TRBJ2-7, with 10 bases that match TRBD1. V gave up 5 bases and J gave up 5 bases; unmatched junction bases: 9. The CDR3 is made up of 15 amino acids. Germline values: CDR1 SNHLY, CDR2 FYNNEI.

This clonotype was detected ten times or more. V usage is TRBV7-8 and J usage is TRBJ2-2; 8 bases align to TRBD2. The length of the CDR3 is 14 residues. Trimming at V came to 8 bases and at J to 2 bases, leaving 4 bases not matched to a gene. The germline V gene has CDR1 SGHVS and CDR2 FQNEAQ. The CDR3: CASPAGGNTGELFF. The DNA for the CDR3 is TGTGCCAGCCCTGCGGGAGGTAACACCGGGGAGCTGTTTTTT.

This clonotype was counted ten times or more. The chain is built from TRBV7-9 and TRBJ2-2, with D hard to call. Per the germline V gene, CDR1 is SEHNR and CDR2 is FQNEAQ (reference sequence). The CDR3 has 11 residues. V was clipped by 2 bases and J by 7 bases, with 2 bases between them. Written as DNA, the CDR3 is TGTGCCAGCAGCTTATTCGGGGAGCTGTTTTTT. Encoded protein: CASSLFGELFF.

This clonotype was seen many times. The chain uses TRBV6-5 and TRBJ2-5; D is unresolved. This CDR3 comprises 14 residues. The V gene lost 2 bases and the J gene lost 0 bases, with 7 bases spanning the gap. Germline assignment: CDR1 MNHEY and CDR2 SVGAGI. CDR3 DNA sequence: TGTGCCAGCAGTTACGGGCTTAACCAAGAGACCCAGTACTTC. Translation: CASSYGLNQETQYF.

In its sample, this clonotype ranks as medium-sized. The chain couples TRBV28 to TRBJ2-7, with D possibly matching TRBD1 (6 bases). Trimming pared 5 bases from V and 0 bases from J, leaving 14 bases between. CDR1 and CDR2 from the germline V gene are MDHEN and SYDVKM. CDR3 length equals 15 residues. CDR3 sequence: CASSPLGQSSYEQYV. CDR3 coding DNA: TGTGCCAGCAGTCCCCTGGGACAATCCTCCTACGAGCAGTACGTC.

Ten or more counts support this clonotype. This sequence joins TRBV12-3 or TRBV12-4 and TRBJ1-5, with 7 nucleotides matching TRBD1. The CDR3 spans 15 residues. The V gene end was trimmed by 5 bases and the J gene end by 5 bases; junction bases not matched to a gene: 9. The chain's CDR3 is CASSPLGGGYQPQHF. The CDR3 nucleotides read TGTGCCAGCAGTCCCTTAGGGGGCGGATATCAGCCCCAGCATTTT.

This clonotype was seen more than once but under ten times. The V and J genes are TRBV3-1 and TRBJ1-5; D is unresolved. CDR1 is LGHDT, CDR2 YNNKEL, per germline (reference sequence). Between the trimmed V and J ends, which lost 1 base and 5 bases, there was a span of 9 bases. The CDR3 contains 14 residues. This CDR3 reads CASSQAATYQPQHF. In DNA form, the CDR3 reads TGTGCCAGCAGCCAAGCGGCCACCTATCAGCCCCAGCATTTT.

This clonotype was counted ten times or more. The chain carries TRBV5-1 and TRBJ1-2; D gene unclear. Trimming cost V 4 bases and J 5 bases, with 18 bases left between them. Germline CDR1 SGHRS, CDR2 YFSETQ. This CDR3 has 15 residues. CDR3 nucleotides: TGCGCCAGCAGCGAAAACGCGATCAACAATTATGGCTACACCTTC. Protein sequence: CASSENAINNYGYTF. Full variable domain (rest looked up from reference TRBV5-1 and TRBJ1-2): KAGVTQTPRYLIKTRGQQVTLSCSPISGHRSVSWYQQTPGQGLQFLFEYFSETQRNKGNFPGRFSGRQFSNSRSEMNVSTLELGDSALYLCASSENAINNYGYTFGSGTRLTVV.

This clonotype was seen at least ten times. This chain connects TRBV6-2 or TRBV6-3 to TRBJ2-4, with D possibly being TRBD1 or TRBD2 (6 bases each). The CDR3 covers 13 residues. Germline V CDR1 and CDR2: MNHEY, SVGEGT. Trimming took 7 bases from V and 8 from J, leaving 15 bases between them. This chain's CDR3 is CASNPGAGDIQYF. CDR3 nucleotide sequence: TGTGCCAGCAATCCGGGGGCTGGGGACATTCAGTACTTC.

This clonotype has at least ten counts. The gene calls are TRBV20-1 and TRBJ1-4; D ambiguous. V was trimmed by 7 bases and J by 8 bases, leaving 11 bases between them. The CDR3 contains 11 residues. Germline V gives CDR1 DFQATT, CDR2 SNEGSKA (reference sequence). The CDR3 DNA follows: TGCAGTGTGGCAGGAAAGGAAAAACTGTTTTTT. Amino acid sequence: CSVAGKEKLFF.

This clonotype was seen many times. The genes are TRBV28 and TRBJ2-5; 11 bases match TRBD1. Germline V CDR1 and CDR2: MDHEN, SYDVKM. After removal of 8 bases from V and 3 bases from J, the junction contained 5 bases not matched to a gene. The CDR3 length is 14 residues. CDR3 residues: CASRRDRGKETQYF. In DNA, the CDR3 is TGTGCCAGCCGTCGGGACAGGGGGAAAGAGACCCAGTACTTC.

The chain couples TRBV20-1 to TRBJ2-7; a weak D match, TRBD1 (6 bases). The CDR3 is 13 residues long. Trimming left V 4 bases short and J 3 bases short, with 13 bases between. The germline gives CDR1 DFQATT, CDR2 SNEGSKA (reference sequence). CDR3 sequence (DNA): TGCAGTGCTACCGGGACATCAGACTACGAGCAGTACTTC. Protein product: CSATGTSDYEQYF.

This clonotype was counted at least ten times. As DNA, the CDR3 is TGTGCCAGCACTCTAGGGCGACATCAGCCCCAGCATTTT. Its protein is CASTLGRHQPQHF. The chain has TRBV12-3 or TRBV12-4 and TRBJ1-5; D gene ambiguous. There are 13 residues in the CDR3. Trimming removed 7 bases at V and 5 bases at J, with 12 bases between.

This clonotype was counted a few times. This chain joins TRBV7-9 and TRBJ2-3; TRBD2 might be the D (5 bases). V was cut by 4 bases and J by 5 bases, with 16 bases left in between. The germline gives CDR1 SEHNR, CDR2 FQNEAQ (reference sequence). The length of the CDR3 is 15 residues. CDR3 nucleotide sequence: TGTGCCAGCAGCTCCTGGGCCAGCGGAGGAGATACGCAGTATTTT. Translated: CASSSWASGGDTQYF. The variable domain in full, with the rest retrieved from reference TRBV7-9 and TRBJ2-3, is DTGVSQNPRHKITKRGQNVTFRCDPISEHNRLYWYRQTLGQGPEFLTYFQNEAQLEKSRLLSDRFSAERPKGSFSTLEIQRTEQGDSAMYLCASSSWASGGDTQYFGPGTRLTVL.

This clonotype was observed many times. The chain is built from TRBV3-1 and TRBJ1-1, with 8 bases matching TRBD1. The junction had 12 bases not matched to a gene; V was cut back by 1 base and J by 5 bases. This CDR3 spans 17 amino acids. The germline CDR1 and CDR2 sequences are LGHDT and YNNKEL (reference sequence). CDR3 coding DNA: TGTGCCAGCAGCCAAGGAGGGACAGGCTGGCCACGGACTGAAGCTTTCTTT. Translating it yields CASSQGGTGWPRTEAFF. The full variable domain, rest sourced from reference TRBV3-1 and TRBJ1-1, is DTAVSQTPKYLVTQMGNDKSIKCEQNLGHDTMYWYKQDSKKFLKIMFSYNNKELIINETVPNRFSPKSPDKAHLNLHINSLELGDSAVYFCASSQGGTGWPRTEAFFGQGTRLTVV.